Below, 23 T cell receptor beta chains from the same sample are listed, as sequenced in a study of immune heterogeneity within non-small cell lung tumors. It was a multiplex PCR that amplified TCR beta CDR3, with 32 V and 13 J primers. TCRdb passed the multiplex PCR reads through MiXCR, listing each CDR3 protein once. The table records about 15,000 distinct CDR3 sequences, approximately 30% of them present only once. The starting template was genomic DNA from bulk tumor, approximately 600 ng per sample. Every primary tumor yielded several biopsies, spaced far apart, that were taken during surgery. The study cohort was described as untreated, and its members had newly diagnosed non-small cell lung cancer. They went on to have curative surgery. Sequences were obtained from lung tumor tissue. The receptors come from a woman aged 45 to 65 with non-small cell lung cancer.

With respect to this clonotype: Just one base apart from a much larger clone, this may be a read error. The rearrangement joins TRBV28 to TRBJ1-5; no clear D gene. The germline V and J ends were trimmed by 6 bases and 3 bases, with 12 bases remaining between them. This CDR3 is 14 amino acids long. Germline CDR1 MDHEN, CDR2 SYDVKM. CDR3 in DNA: TGTGCCAGCAGGCGATCTGATAACAATCAGCCCCAGCATTTT. This translates into CASRRSDNNQPQHF.

In this sample, this clonotype is medium-sized. In DNA form, the CDR3 reads TGCAGTGGGATCCGGACAGACTATAGCAATCAGCCCCAGCATTTT. Amino acids: CSGIRTDYSNQPQHF. V gene TRBV20-1 combines with J gene TRBJ1-5, with a possible D match to TRBD1 (6 bases). This CDR3 has 15 amino acids. Germline V CDR1 and CDR2: DFQATT, SNEGSKA (reference sequence). With 7 bases removed from V and 0 bases from J, the gap between germline ends came to 16 bases.

This clonotype was detected ten times or more. This chain uses TRBV6-1 with TRBJ1-5, with D maybe TRBD1 (6 bases). Trimming took 4 bases from V and 2 from J, leaving 18 bases between them. The CDR3 contains 17 residues. CDR1 MNHNS and CDR2 SASEGT come from the germline V gene. In DNA form, the CDR3 reads TGTGCCAGCAGTGGGACTTGGGGGCGCGGAGGCAATCAGCCCCAGCATTTT. Its protein is CASSGTWGRGGNQPQHF.

The table lists this clonotype with a count of one. The CDR3 reads CASSLDRASGYTF. The CDR3 nucleotides are TGCGCCAGCAGCCTGGACAGGGCTAGCGGCTACACCTTC. V and J are TRBV5-1 and TRBJ1-2; 8 bases are shared with TRBD1. Germline V gives CDR1 SGHRS, CDR2 YFSETQ. Germline trimming cut 4 bases from V and 8 bases from J; bases unmatched to any gene: 7. This CDR3 has 13 residues.

This clonotype turned up a few times. The chain employs TRBV6-1 and TRBJ1-1; TRBD1 is a possible D gene (6 bases). The CDR3 sequence is 16 residues long. Germline V CDR1 and CDR2: MNHNS, SASEGT. The V and J ends lost 6 bases and 3 bases respectively, with 20 bases between them. The DNA of the CDR3 is TGTGCCAGCAGCCCACCCCTGGACAGCGCCCACACTGAAGCTTTCTTT. This sequence encodes CASSPPLDSAHTEAFF.

This chain uses TRBV6-1 with TRBJ1-2; D is ambiguous. The CDR3 is 13 amino acids. Germline V gene sequence: CDR1 MNHNS, CDR2 SASEGT. Trimming took 6 bases from V and 2 from J, leaving 10 bases between them. The CDR3 DNA follows: TGTGCCAGCAGCTCCCAGAACAACTATGGCTACACCTTC. Amino acid sequence: CASSSQNNYGYTF.

The chain links TRBV28 to TRBJ2-4; D perhaps matches TRBD2 (5 bases). V was pared by 3 bases and J by 3 bases, with 15 bases between. Germline CDR1 and CDR2: MDHEN and SYDVKM. The CDR3 runs to 16 residues. CDR3 nucleotides: TGTGCCAGCAGTTTTGAGGGTTATGGATGCAAAAACATTCAGTACTTC. This encodes CASSFEGYGCKNIQYF.

This clonotype has ten or more counts. The CDR3 is CASSLVDRDYYGYTF. In DNA form, the CDR3 reads TGTGCCAGCAGCTTGGTGGACAGGGACTACTATGGCTACACCTTC. The chain links TRBV5-6 to TRBJ1-2; 8 nucleotides match TRBD1. Germline CDR1 and CDR2: SGHDT and YYEEEE. The CDR3 extends over 15 amino acids. V dropped 0 bases and J dropped 3; count of bases not matched to a gene: 4.

To note about this clonotype: This may arise from a read error, as a much more abundant clone is one base away. This rearrangement joins TRBV29-1 to TRBJ2-2, with 10 bases fitting TRBD1. Per germline, CDR1 SQVTM and CDR2 ANQGSEA. The CDR3 consists of 13 residues. V lost 4 bases to trimming and J lost 10 bases; unmatched junction nucleotides: 6. DNA for the CDR3: TGCAGCGTTGGACAGGGGGCCGGCGTGGAGCTGTTTTTT. Amino acid sequence: CSVGQGAGVELFF.

The table lists this clonotype with many counts. V is TRBV11-1 and J is TRBJ2-7; 12 bases align to TRBD2. This CDR3 comprises 17 residues. The V gene end was trimmed by 5 bases and the J gene end by 0 bases; junction bases not matched to a gene: 8. The germline V gene has CDR1 SGHAT and CDR2 FQDESV (reference sequence). CDR3 in amino acids: CASSHGLAGFSSYEQYF. The CDR3 nucleotides are TGTGCCAGCAGCCACGGACTAGCGGGGTTTAGCTCCTACGAGCAGTACTTC.

About this clonotype: The junction differs from germline at one of its ends, possibly a read error. The rearrangement links TRBV10-2 to TRBJ2-7, with D perhaps being TRBD1 or TRBD2 (5 bases each). This CDR3 spans 13 amino acids. From germline, CDR1 is WSHSY and CDR2 SAAADI. The CDR3 DNA follows: TGCGCCAGCAGTGCCGGGACCGCTCCCGAGCATTACTTC. This gives the protein CASSAGTAPEHYF.

This clonotype has just a few counts. The V call is TRBV11-3, the J call TRBJ2-7; D not certain. This CDR3 is built from 17 residues. V lost 2 bases, J lost 2 bases, and 19 bases lay in between. The germline gives CDR1 SGHNT, CDR2 YENEEA. The CDR3, as DNA: TGTGCCAGCAGCTTAACCCCGCTTTTGGGCATAGCCTACGAGCAGTACTTC. The encoded protein is CASSLTPLLGIAYEQYF.

By its share, this clonotype is medium-sized. CDR3 residues: CASSQGAGGFPDTQYF. DNA of the CDR3: TGTGCCAGCAGCCAAGGAGCGGGAGGGTTCCCAGATACGCAGTATTTT. The chain recombines TRBV3-1 with TRBJ2-3; 10 bases map to TRBD2. The CDR3 runs 16 residues. The trim removed 1 base at V and 4 bases at J, leaving 5 bases unmatched. Germline V CDR1 and CDR2: LGHDT, YNNKEL (reference sequence).

This chain uses TRBV5-1 with TRBJ1-2; D unresolved. Looked up from germline, CDR1 is SGHRS and CDR2 is YFSETQ. V shed 4 bases and J shed 2 bases, with 9 bases lying between them. The CDR3 runs 13 residues. CDR3 nucleotides: TGCGCCAGCAGCCCCGGACTCAACTATGGCTACACCTTC. Protein: CASSPGLNYGYTF. Based on the CDR3 plus reference TRBV5-1 and TRBJ1-2, the full variable domain is KAGVTQTPRYLIKTRGQQVTLSCSPISGHRSVSWYQQTPGQGLQFLFEYFSETQRNKGNFPGRFSGRQFSNSRSEMNVSTLELGDSALYLCASSPGLNYGYTFGSGTRLTVV.

Of note for this clonotype: This could be a read error, since a much larger clone is one nucleotide away. The rearrangement links TRBV19 to TRBJ2-3; 7 bases are a match to TRBD1. The CDR3 is made up of 14 amino acids. Per germline, CDR1 LNHDA and CDR2 SQIVND (reference sequence). CDR3 sequence reads: CASSNSRQGETQHF. For the CDR3, the DNA is TGTGCCAGTAGTAACTCACGACAGGGAGAGACCCAGCACTTC.

The chain couples TRBV10-3 to TRBJ2-7; maybe TRBD1 (6 bases). V was trimmed by 8 bases and J by 2 bases, leaving 16 bases between them. Germline CDR1 ENHRY, CDR2 SYGVKD. The CDR3 covers 14 residues. The chain's CDR3 is CAILPGQGAYEQYF. Written as DNA, the CDR3 is TGTGCCATCCTCCCGGGACAAGGGGCCTACGAGCAGTACTTC.

This clonotype was recorded many times. This sequence joins TRBV20-1 and TRBJ1-4; 10 nucleotides align to TRBD1. Germline CDR1 is DFQATT and CDR2 is SNEGSKA (reference sequence). Losses at the gene ends were 5 bases for V and 8 bases for J; bases not matched to a gene: 5. The CDR3 totals 13 residues. CDR3 region: CSALDRGLEKLFF. The CDR3, as DNA: TGCAGTGCTCTCGACAGGGGGCTGGAAAAACTGTTTTTT.

This clonotype is medium-sized (0.01 to 0.1%) in the sample. The chain joins TRBV10-2 to TRBJ2-7; D gene ambiguous. The germline CDR1 and CDR2 sequences are WSHSY and SAAADI. The CDR3 has 15 residues. V lost 1 base, J lost 3 bases, and 13 bases lay in between. The CDR3 DNA is TGCGCCAGCAGTGAGTTTTGGGTAGTGGACTACGAGCAGTACTTC. Encoded protein: CASSEFWVVDYEQYF.

This clonotype occurred a few times. The V and J genes are TRBV7-8 and TRBJ2-7, with TRBD1 identical over 10 bases. The germline gives CDR1 SGHVS, CDR2 FQNEAQ. V shed 3 bases, J shed 5 bases, and the junction held 7 bases outside the gene matches. This CDR3 region has 15 residues. CDR3: CASSFRTGGNNEQYF. As DNA, the CDR3 is TGTGCCAGCAGCTTTCGGACAGGGGGAAACAACGAGCAGTACTTC.

Worth noting for this clonotype: This clone may be a read error of a much larger clone one base away. This chain connects TRBV20-1 to TRBJ1-5, with 8 bases that match TRBD1. V lost 3 bases to trimming and J lost 2 bases; unmatched junction nucleotides: 15. Germline V lookup: CDR1 DFQATT, CDR2 SNEGSKA (reference sequence). The CDR3 runs to 18 residues. The CDR3 DNA follows: TGCAGTGCTAGGCCCGTAGGACAGGGCACTTATGGCAATCAGCCCCAGCATTTT. Its protein product is CSARPVGQGTYGNQPQHF.

This rearrangement joins TRBV30 to TRBJ2-7, with 8 bases lining up with TRBD2. CDR3 length: 14 amino acids. The germline V gene encodes CDR1 GTSNPN and CDR2 SVGIG (reference sequence). J was trimmed by 4 bases and V by 0 bases; bases with no gene match: 5. The CDR3: CAWSVGRGGYEQYF. DNA of the CDR3: TGTGCCTGGAGTGTCGGGAGGGGGGGGTACGAGCAGTACTTC.

The table lists this clonotype with many counts. This chain uses TRBV6-2 or TRBV6-3 with TRBJ2-3; 8 bases are a match to TRBD2. J was trimmed by 3 bases and V by 2 bases; bases with no gene match: 10. The CDR3 runs to 17 residues. Germline-derived CDR1 and CDR2 are MNHEY and SVGEGT. In DNA form, the CDR3 reads TGTGCCAGCAGTTACCCCACCCGGGGGGGTACGACAGATACGCAGTATTTT. It codes for CASSYPTRGGTTDTQYF.

This clonotype has at least ten counts. J is TRBJ1-5 and V is TRBV7-2, with TRBD1 matching over 7 bases. CDR3 length: 13 amino acids. V gave up 4 bases and J gave up 6 bases; unmatched junction bases: 3. The germline CDR1 and CDR2 sequences are SGHTA and FQGNSA. CDR3 coding DNA: TGTGCCAGCAGCTACCAGGGGGGTCAGCCCCAGCATTTT. It codes for CASSYQGGQPQHF.